These T cell receptor beta chains were read from a single sample in a study of blood T cells in healthy people across ages. TCRdb used MiXCR to reprocess the 5' RACE reads, holding one entry per CDR3 protein. The data hold approximately 800,000 distinct CDR3 sequences, with roughly 25% observed a single time. The same specimen was also included in a second study, on T cells of mothers and their children.

Sequences were obtained from blood. All receptors come from a boy aged 10-17 years in good health. Each CDR3 is given with its conserved first and last residue. The D gene is left open where the match is weak. Not all rows give a size; the values are once, few, many and, for expanded clones, a class.

clone_size: .
d_call: .
v_call: TRBV20-1
j_call: TRBJ1-4
cdr3_aa: CSASEGVEKLFF
cdr3_nt: TGCAGTGCTAGTGAGGGGGTCGAAAAACTGTTTTTT

clone_size: few
d_call: .
v_call: TRBV29-1
j_call: TRBJ2-7
cdr3_aa: CSVSPRTPSYEQYF
cdr3_nt: TGCAGCGTTTCTCCCAGGACCCCCTCCTACGAGCAGTACTTC

clone_size: .
d_call: TRBD1
v_call: TRBV6-1
j_call: TRBJ1-4
cdr3_aa: CASSEGTGALGKLFF
cdr3_nt: TGTGCCAGCAGTGAAGGGACAGGGGCGCTCGGAAAACTGTTTTTT

clone_size: .
d_call: .
v_call: TRBV10-1
j_call: TRBJ1-2
cdr3_aa: CASSPRPGDGYTF
cdr3_nt: TGCGCCAGCAGTCCCAGGCCAGGCGATGGCTACACCTTC

clone_size: .
d_call: .
v_call: TRBV7-9
j_call: TRBJ1-1
cdr3_aa: CASSLTALNTEAFF
cdr3_nt: TGTGCCAGCAGCCTGACAGCCTTGAACACTGAAGCTTTCTTT

clone_size: .
d_call: .
v_call: TRBV28
j_call: TRBJ1-3
cdr3_aa: CASSLAGRNTIYF
cdr3_nt: TGTGCCAGCAGTTTGGCAGGGAGAAACACCATATATTTT

clone_size: once
d_call: TRBD2
v_call: TRBV18
j_call: TRBJ2-7
cdr3_aa: CASSPPTAELAGVRQYF
cdr3_nt: TGTGCCAGCTCACCACCCACAGCGGAGCTAGCGGGAGTTAGGCAGTACTTC

clone_size: .
d_call: TRBD1
v_call: TRBV5-1
j_call: TRBJ2-1
cdr3_aa: CASSLAGTGVNDEQFF
cdr3_nt: TGCGCCAGCAGCTTGGCCGGGACAGGGGTAAACGATGAGCAGTTCTTC

clone_size: .
d_call: TRBD2
v_call: TRBV5-1
j_call: TRBJ2-5
cdr3_aa: CASRRLAVETQYF
cdr3_nt: TGCGCCAGCAGGCGACTAGCGGTTGAGACCCAGTACTTC

clone_size: few
d_call: TRBD2
v_call: TRBV10-3
j_call: TRBJ2-2
cdr3_aa: CAISDPGGFGELFF
cdr3_nt: TGTGCCATCAGTGACCCGGGGGGGTTCGGGGAGCTGTTTTTT

clone_size: .
d_call: .
v_call: TRBV6-5
j_call: TRBJ1-4
cdr3_aa: CASTIEPRVGLSEKLFF
cdr3_nt: TGTGCCAGCACTATCGAGCCCAGGGTAGGGTTGAGTGAAAAACTGTTTTTT

clone_size: few
d_call: .
v_call: TRBV7-9
j_call: TRBJ2-2
cdr3_aa: CASMEGNTGELFF
cdr3_nt: TGTGCCAGCATGGAGGGCAATACCGGGGAGCTGTTTTTT

clone_size: .
d_call: .
v_call: TRBV14
j_call: TRBJ2-5
cdr3_aa: CASSPQFQETQYF
cdr3_nt: TGTGCCAGCAGCCCACAATTCCAAGAGACCCAGTACTTC

clone_size: .
d_call: .
v_call: TRBV7-3
j_call: TRBJ2-2
cdr3_aa: CASSSSGTKNPGELFF
cdr3_nt: TGTGCCAGCAGCTCATCCGGGACAAAGAACCCCGGGGAGCTGTTTTTT

clone_size: few
d_call: .
v_call: TRBV14
j_call: TRBJ1-2
cdr3_aa: CASSQEVRRARASGGYTF
cdr3_nt: TGTGCCAGCAGCCAAGAGGTTCGCAGGGCCAGGGCCTCAGGTGGCTACACCTTC

clone_size: few
d_call: .
v_call: TRBV27
j_call: TRBJ1-1
cdr3_aa: CASSLGPGLGEAFF
cdr3_nt: TGTGCCAGCAGTTTAGGGCCGGGTTTGGGGGAAGCTTTCTTT

clone_size: .
d_call: .
v_call: TRBV5-6
j_call: TRBJ1-1
cdr3_aa: CATKGGPSNTEAFF
cdr3_nt: TGTGCAACTAAGGGGGGGCCATCGAACACTGAAGCTTTCTTT

clone_size: few
d_call: .
v_call: TRBV7-8
j_call: TRBJ1-3
cdr3_aa: CASSLGRRRGMEDTIYF
cdr3_nt: TGTGCCAGCAGCTTAGGGCGTCGAAGGGGGATGGAGGACACCATATATTTT

clone_size: many
d_call: .
v_call: TRBV10-3
j_call: TRBJ2-5
cdr3_aa: CAIARDSQETQYF
cdr3_nt: TGTGCCATCGCAAGAGACAGCCAAGAGACCCAGTACTTC

clone_size: few
d_call: .
v_call: TRBV5-1
j_call: TRBJ2-2
cdr3_aa: CASSLEGRANTGELFF
cdr3_nt: TGCGCCAGCAGCTTGGAGGGAAGGGCGAACACCGGGGAGCTGTTTTTT

clone_size: .
d_call: .
v_call: TRBV5-1
j_call: TRBJ1-1
cdr3_aa: CASSPGLPNTEAFF
cdr3_nt: TGCGCCAGCAGCCCCGGGCTACCGAACACTGAAGCTTTCTTT

clone_size: .
d_call: .
v_call: TRBV5-1
j_call: TRBJ2-1
cdr3_aa: CASSFRPGIDEQFF
cdr3_nt: TGCGCCAGCAGCTTTCGGCCAGGAATAGATGAGCAGTTCTTC

clone_size: .
d_call: TRBD1
v_call: TRBV20-1
j_call: TRBJ1-5
cdr3_aa: CSARGDRVQDQPQHF
cdr3_nt: TGCAGTGCTAGAGGGGACAGGGTCCAGGATCAGCCCCAGCATTTT